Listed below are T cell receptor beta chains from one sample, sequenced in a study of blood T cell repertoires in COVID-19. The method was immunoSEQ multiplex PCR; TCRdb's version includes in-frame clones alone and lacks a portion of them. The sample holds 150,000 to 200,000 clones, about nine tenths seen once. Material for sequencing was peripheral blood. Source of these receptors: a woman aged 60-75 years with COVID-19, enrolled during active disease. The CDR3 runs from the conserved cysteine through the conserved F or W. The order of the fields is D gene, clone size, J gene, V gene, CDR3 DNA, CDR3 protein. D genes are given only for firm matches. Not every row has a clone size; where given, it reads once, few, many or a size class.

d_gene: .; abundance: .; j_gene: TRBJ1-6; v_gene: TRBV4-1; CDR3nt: TGCGCCAGCAGCCAAGAGGCGGGTTTGGATAATTCACCCCTCCACTTT; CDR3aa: CASSQEAGLDNSPLHF
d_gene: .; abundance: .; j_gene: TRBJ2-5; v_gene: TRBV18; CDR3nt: TGTGCCAGCTCACCTAGGGGGAATCAAGAGACCCAGTACTTC; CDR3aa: CASSPRGNQETQYF
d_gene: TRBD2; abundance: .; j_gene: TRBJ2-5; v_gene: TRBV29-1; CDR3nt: TGCAGCGTAGCCTTCGGCGGGAGGGGCGAGACCCAGTACTTC; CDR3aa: CSVAFGGRGETQYF
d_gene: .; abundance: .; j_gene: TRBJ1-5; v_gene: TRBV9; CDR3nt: TGTGCCAGCAGCGTAGCTGGGGCTGTCGGGCAGCCCCAGCATTTT; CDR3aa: CASSVAGAVGQPQHF
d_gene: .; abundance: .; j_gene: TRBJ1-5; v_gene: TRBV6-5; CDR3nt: TGTGCCAGCATCCGACAGAGTGATAGCAATCAGCCCCAGCATTTT; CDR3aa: CASIRQSDSNQPQHF
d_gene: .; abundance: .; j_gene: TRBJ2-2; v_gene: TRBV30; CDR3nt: TGTGCCTGGAGTTGGAGGGGGAACACCGGGGAGCTGTTTTTT; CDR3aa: CAWSWRGNTGELFF
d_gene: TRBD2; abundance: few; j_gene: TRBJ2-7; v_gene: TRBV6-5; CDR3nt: TGTGCCAGCAGGTCTAGCGGGATCCAGCGCGACGAGCAGTACTTC; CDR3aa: CASRSSGIQRDEQYF
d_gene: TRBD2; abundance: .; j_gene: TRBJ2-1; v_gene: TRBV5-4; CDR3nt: TGTGCCAGCAGCTCCGTAGCGGGAGGGCCTTACAATGAGCAGTTCTTC; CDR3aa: CASSSVAGGPYNEQFF
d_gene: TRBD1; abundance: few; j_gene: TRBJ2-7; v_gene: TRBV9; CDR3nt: TGTGCCAGCAGCGTAGAAATTGGGACAGGGGGCTACGAGCAGTACTTC; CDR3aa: CASSVEIGTGGYEQYF
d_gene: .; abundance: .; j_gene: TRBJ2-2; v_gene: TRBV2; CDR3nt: TGTGCCAGCAGTTACCAGGGTTCCGGGGAGCTGTTTTTT; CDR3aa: CASSYQGSGELFF
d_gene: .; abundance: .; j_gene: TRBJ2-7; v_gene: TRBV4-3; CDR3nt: TGCGCCAGCAGCCAAGAAGGTGCAGGGTTCTACGAGCAGTACTTC; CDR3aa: CASSQEGAGFYEQYF
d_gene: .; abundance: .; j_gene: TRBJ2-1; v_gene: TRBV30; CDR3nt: TGTGCCTGGACTCCGGACACCTACAATGAGCAGTTCTTC; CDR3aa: CAWTPDTYNEQFF
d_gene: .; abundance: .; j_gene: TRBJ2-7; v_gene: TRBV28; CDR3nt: TGTGCCAGCAGTTCCGTAGACAGAATCGGGCAGTACTTC; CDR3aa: CASSSVDRIGQYF
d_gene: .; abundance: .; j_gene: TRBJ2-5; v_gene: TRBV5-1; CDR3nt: TGCGCCAGCAGCTTGACTAGTAGGGGGACAGAGACCCAGTACTTC; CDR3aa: CASSLTSRGTETQYF
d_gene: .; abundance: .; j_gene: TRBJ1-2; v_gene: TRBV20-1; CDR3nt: TGCAGTGCTAGTCTGGGGGCAAGCTATGGCTACACCTTC; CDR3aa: CSASLGASYGYTF
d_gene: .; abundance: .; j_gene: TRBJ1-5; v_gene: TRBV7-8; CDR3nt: TGTGCCAGCAGCTTCGGGGGACCGCCAAATCAGCCCCAGCATTTT; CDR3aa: CASSFGGPPNQPQHF
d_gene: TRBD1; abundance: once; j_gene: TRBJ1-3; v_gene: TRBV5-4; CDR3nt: TGTGCCAGCAGCTTTCAGGGGGCAGTTGGAAACACCATATATTTT; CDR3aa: CASSFQGAVGNTIYF
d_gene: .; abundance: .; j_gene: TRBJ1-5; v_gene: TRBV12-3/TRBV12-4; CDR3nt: TGTGCCAGCAGTTACAGGCGAAATCAGCCCCAGCATTTT; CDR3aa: CASSYRRNQPQHF
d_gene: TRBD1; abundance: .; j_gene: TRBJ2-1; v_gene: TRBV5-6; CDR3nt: TGTGCCAGCCTCAGCGAGACAGGGGGCTACAATGAGCAGTTCTTC; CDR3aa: CASLSETGGYNEQFF
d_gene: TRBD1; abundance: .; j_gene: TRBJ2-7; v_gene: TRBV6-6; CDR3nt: TGTGCCAGCGTCTACGGGACAGGGGGCTCCCACGAGCAGTACTTC; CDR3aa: CASVYGTGGSHEQYF
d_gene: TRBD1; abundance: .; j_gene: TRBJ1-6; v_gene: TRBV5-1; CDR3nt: TGCGCCAGCAGCGCTACGGGACAGGAGAATTCACCCCTCCACTTT; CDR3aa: CASSATGQENSPLHF
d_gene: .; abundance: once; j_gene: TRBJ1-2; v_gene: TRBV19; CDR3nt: TGTGCCAGTAGTATCGTGGCCAACTATGGCTACACCTTC; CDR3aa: CASSIVANYGYTF
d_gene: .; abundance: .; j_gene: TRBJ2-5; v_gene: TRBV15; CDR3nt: TGTGCCACCAGCAGAGATGCCATCAGGGGAAGGAGAGGGGACCAAGAGACCCAGTACTTC; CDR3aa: CATSRDAIRGRRGDQETQYF
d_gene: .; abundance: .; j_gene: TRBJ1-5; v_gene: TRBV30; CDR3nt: TGTGCCTGGAGTTATGGAGACCATCTCTATCAGCCCCAGCATTTT; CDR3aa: CAWSYGDHLYQPQHF
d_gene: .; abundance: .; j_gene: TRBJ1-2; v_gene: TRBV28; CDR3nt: TGTGCCAGCAGTTTAGGCCACTATGGCTACACCTTC; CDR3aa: CASSLGHYGYTF
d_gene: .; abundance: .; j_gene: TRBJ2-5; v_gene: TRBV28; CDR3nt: TGTGCCAGCACCCGAGGGTACAGGGAAGAGACCCAGTACTTC; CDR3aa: CASTRGYREETQYF
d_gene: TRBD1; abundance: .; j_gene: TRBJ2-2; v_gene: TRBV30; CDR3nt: TGTGCCTGGAGAGCAGGGGGCGTACAGACCGGGGAGCTGTTTTTT; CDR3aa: CAWRAGGVQTGELFF
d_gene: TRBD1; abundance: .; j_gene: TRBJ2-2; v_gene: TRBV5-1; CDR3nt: TGCGCCAGCGGACAGGGGGAAGGCGGGGAGCTGTTTTTT; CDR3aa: CASGQGEGGELFF
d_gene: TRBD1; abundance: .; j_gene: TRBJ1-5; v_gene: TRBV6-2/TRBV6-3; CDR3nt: TGTGCCAGCAGTTCCTGGACAGGGGGCGTTGGGGGCAATCAGCCCCAGCATTTT; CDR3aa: CASSSWTGGVGGNQPQHF
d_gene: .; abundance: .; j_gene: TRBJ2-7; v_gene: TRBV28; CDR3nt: TGTGCCAGCACCTTGCTCGGAGGGGGCCGGTACGAGCAGTACTTC; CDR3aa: CASTLLGGGRYEQYF
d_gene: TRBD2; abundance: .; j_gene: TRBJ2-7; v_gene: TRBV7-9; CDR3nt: TGTGCCAGCAGCTTAACGGGAGGAGGCTCCTACGAGCAGTACTTC; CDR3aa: CASSLTGGGSYEQYF
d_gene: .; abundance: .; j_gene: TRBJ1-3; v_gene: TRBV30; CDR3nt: TGTGCCTGGAGTCGTACGAGGGGGGGCCGGGGAAACACCATATATTTT; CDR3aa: CAWSRTRGGRGNTIYF